The T cell receptor (beta chain) under discussion was sequenced for a study of blood T cell repertoires in COVID-19. Study summary: Samples of COVID-19 (acute and convalescent) were obtained from the United States, Italy and Spain.

Sequenced by immunoSEQ multiplex PCR; TCRdb stores in-frame clones only, minus some. The data contain more than 200,000 clones, approximately 83% of them singletons. CDR1 SGDLS and CDR2 YYNGEE come from the germline V gene. This CDR3 spans 15 amino acids. With V trimmed by 4 bases and J by 4 bases, 7 bases remained unmatched. The clonotype comes from a woman in her thirties or forties with active or convalescent COVID-19. Specimen: peripheral blood. The V gene is TRBV9, the J gene TRBJ2-2, with TRBD2 matching over 7 bases. CDR3 in DNA: TGTGCCAGCAGCCCCTTAGCGGGTGCCACCGGGGAGCTGTTTTTT. Translating gives CASSPLAGATGELFF.